Sequencing of this TCR beta chain was carried out in a study of blood T cell repertoires in COVID-19. About the study: Spain, Italy and the United States supplied samples that represented acute and convalescent COVID-19. Sample material is recorded as cDNA or gDNA derived from T cells, B-cell-depleted T cells, or PBMCs.

How the authors handled the data: Amplifying reference gene primers gave estimates of nucleated cell counts. Here immunoSEQ multiplex PCR was the method, and the copy in TCRdb shows in-frame clones only, minus some. V and J calls and clone size follow that table, whereas D and trimming were derived from the DNA. The data contain some 91,000 clones, over 65% of them singletons. The source material was peripheral blood. This sequence originates from a human donor in a cohort sampled during active COVID-19.

This chain's CDR3 is CASRWTGHNEQFF. The CDR3 nucleotides read TGTGCCAGCAGGTGGACAGGACACAATGAGCAGTTCTTC. The rearrangement joins TRBV21-1 to TRBJ2-1; the D call TRBD1 from the table was never checked on the DNA. TRBV21-1 corresponds to a pseudogene. The length of the CDR3 is 13 residues.